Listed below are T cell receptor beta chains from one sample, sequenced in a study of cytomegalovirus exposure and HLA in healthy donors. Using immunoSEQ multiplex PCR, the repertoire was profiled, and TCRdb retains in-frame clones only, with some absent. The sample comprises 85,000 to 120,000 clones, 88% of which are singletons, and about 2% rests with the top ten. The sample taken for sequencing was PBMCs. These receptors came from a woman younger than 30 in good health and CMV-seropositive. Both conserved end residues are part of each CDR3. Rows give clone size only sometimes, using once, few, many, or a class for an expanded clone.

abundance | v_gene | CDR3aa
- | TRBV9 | CASSEGQGFYEQYF
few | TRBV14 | CASSQDKSGNTEAFF
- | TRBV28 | CASSLAGDRLNTEAFF
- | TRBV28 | CASSSPGQVYGYTF
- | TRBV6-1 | CASSEGRGGYNEQFF
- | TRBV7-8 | CASRLMEGSEAFF
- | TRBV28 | CASSHRVSGANVLTF
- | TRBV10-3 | CAISGGTGGSPLHF
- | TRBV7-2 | CASSLAGRVEQFF
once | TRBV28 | CASSLAGQGSEKLFF
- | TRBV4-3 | CASSHSTVGGRKAYNEQFF
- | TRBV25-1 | CASSEYSGENTEAFF
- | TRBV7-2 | CASSVSRSSYNEQFF
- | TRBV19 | CASCSSGQGYEKLFF
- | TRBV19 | CASSIGVAQETQYF
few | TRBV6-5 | CASSYVAGTGSPLHF
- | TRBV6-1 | CASRLQLINEKLFF
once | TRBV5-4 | CASRTGQGALPYGYTF
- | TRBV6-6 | CASSIQGPYEQYF
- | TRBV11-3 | CASSLGWTSGGATVF
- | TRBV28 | CASSSPGRRKETQYF
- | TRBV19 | CASSSSVANTGELFF
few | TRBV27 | CASSLQGHGYTF
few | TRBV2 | CASSGQGYNSPLHF
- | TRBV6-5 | CASSYGQPMNTEAFF
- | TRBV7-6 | CASRETGGKGSPLHF
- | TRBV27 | CASRDIRQETQYF
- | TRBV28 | CASTENTEAFF
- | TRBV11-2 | CASSSDIRSGNTIYF
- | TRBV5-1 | CASSLPGAANTGELFF
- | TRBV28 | CASRTQRGAKNQETQYF
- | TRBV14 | CASSQAGKLAVYNEQFF
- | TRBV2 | CASQDGGAHQPQHF
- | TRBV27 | CASMDQGNQETQYF
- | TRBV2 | CASSEGQGANQPQHF
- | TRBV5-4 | CASSHHRQGQETQYF
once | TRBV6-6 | CASSPDSEKLFF